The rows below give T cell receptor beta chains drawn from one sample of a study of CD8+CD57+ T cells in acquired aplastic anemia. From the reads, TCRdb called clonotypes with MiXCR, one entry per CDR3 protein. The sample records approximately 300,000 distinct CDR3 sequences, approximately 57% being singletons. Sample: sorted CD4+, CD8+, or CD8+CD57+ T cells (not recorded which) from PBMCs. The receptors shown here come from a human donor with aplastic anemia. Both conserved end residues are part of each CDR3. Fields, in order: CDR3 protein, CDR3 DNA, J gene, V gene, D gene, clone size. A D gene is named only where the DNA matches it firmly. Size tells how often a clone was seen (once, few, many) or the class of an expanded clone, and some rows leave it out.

CASSLLGGTGDRLQETQYF | TGCGCCAGCAGCCTTTTAGGTGGGACAGGGGACCGATTACAAGAGACCCAGTACTTC | TRBJ2-5 | TRBV7-8 | TRBD1 | .
CASSMSDRGEQFF | TGTGCCAGTAGTATGAGTGATCGGGGTGAGCAGTTCTTC | TRBJ2-1 | TRBV19 | . | .
CASSQTGTYYGYTF | TGTGCCAGCAGTCAGACAGGGACCTACTATGGCTACACCTTC | TRBJ1-2 | TRBV27 | TRBD1 | many
CSARPHRNTQYF | TGCAGTGCTCGACCCCACCGGAATACGCAGTATTTT | TRBJ2-3 | TRBV20-1 | . | few
CSAPVPPAGVLEQFF | TGCAGTGCCCCGGTCCCCCCAGCGGGGGTTCTTGAGCAGTTCTTC | TRBJ2-1 | TRBV20-1 | TRBD2 | many
CASSQSDRGTGSYEQYF | TGCGCCAGCAGCCAATCGGATCGGGGGACAGGGTCCTACGAGCAGTACTTC | TRBJ2-7 | TRBV4-1 | TRBD1 | many
CASSQRDRNTDTQYF | TGCGCCAGCAGCCAAAGGGACAGGAACACAGATACGCAGTATTTT | TRBJ2-3 | TRBV4-1 | TRBD1 | many
CASSRNQETQYF | TGTGCCAGTAGCAGGAACCAAGAGACCCAGTACTTC | TRBJ2-5 | TRBV19 | . | many
CASTGDNYGYTF | TGTGCCAGTACGGGGGATAACTATGGCTACACCTTC | TRBJ1-2 | TRBV19 | . | few
CASKDGPDTEAFF | TGTGCCAGCAAGGACGGTCCCGACACTGAAGCTTTCTTT | TRBJ1-1 | TRBV2 | . | many
CASSLGPSQETQYF | TGCGCCAGCAGCTTGGGTCCCAGCCAAGAGACCCAGTACTTC | TRBJ2-5 | TRBV5-1 | . | .
CSVDYINEQFF | TGCAGCGTTGATTACATTAATGAGCAGTTCTTC | TRBJ2-1 | TRBV29-1 | . | .
CATSANSSPYEQYF | TGTGCCACCAGTGCCAACAGTAGCCCCTACGAGCAGTACTTC | TRBJ2-7 | TRBV24-1 | . | .
CASSGPGSLRNQPQHF | TGCGCCAGCAGTGGGCCAGGGAGTTTAAGAAATCAGCCCCAGCATTTT | TRBJ1-5 | TRBV10-1 | . | .
CASSLGQSGANVLTF | TGCGCCAGCAGCTTAGGACAGTCTGGGGCCAACGTCCTGACTTTC | TRBJ2-6 | TRBV5-1 | . | .
CASSERQDGEQYF | TGTGCCAGCAGTGAAAGACAGGACGGAGAGCAGTACTTC | TRBJ2-7 | TRBV7-9 | . | .
CATSRDPGLNSPLHF | TGTGCCACCAGCAGGGATCCGGGACTTAATTCACCCCTCCACTTT | TRBJ1-6 | TRBV15 | . | few
CASSQDWRAGDSPLHF | TGCGCCAGCAGCCAAGATTGGAGGGCGGGGGATTCACCCCTCCACTTT | TRBJ1-6 | TRBV4-1 | . | many
CASSVTGTARNSPLHF | TGTGCCAGTAGTGTCACCGGGACAGCCAGAAATTCACCCCTCCACTTT | TRBJ1-6 | TRBV19 | TRBD1 | .
CASSYWDSSREQYF | TGTGCCAGCAGCTATTGGGACTCCTCGAGGGAGCAGTACTTC | TRBJ2-7 | TRBV7-2 | . | .
CASSLGPSVGEQFF | TGTGCCAGCAGCTTAGGTCCTAGCGTGGGTGAGCAGTTCTTC | TRBJ2-1 | TRBV7-2 | . | many
CASSFTGESYGYTF | TGCGCCAGCAGTTTTACGGGAGAAAGCTATGGCTACACCTTC | TRBJ1-2 | TRBV5-1 | . | many
CASSVSEREQGELFF | TGTGCCAGCAGCGTGTCCGAGCGGGAGCAGGGTGAGCTGTTTTTT | TRBJ2-2 | TRBV9 | TRBD2 | few
CASSLSGNGNTIYF | TGCGCCAGCAGCTTGAGTGGGAATGGAAACACCATATATTTT | TRBJ1-3 | TRBV5-1 | . | .
CASREGTGITTDTQYF | TGTGCCAGCAGGGAGGGGACAGGGATAACCACAGATACGCAGTATTTT | TRBJ2-3 | TRBV7-6 | TRBD1 | once
CASSSLDRSYEQYF | TGTGCCAGCAGCTCGCTGGACAGGTCCTACGAGCAGTACTTC | TRBJ2-7 | TRBV11-3 | TRBD1 | .
CASSPRTGGPGHNSPLHF | TGTGCCAGCAGCCCCAGGACGGGGGGACCAGGCCATAATTCACCCCTCCACTTT | TRBJ1-6 | TRBV7-8 | . | once
CASSAGVGYTF | TGTGCCAGCAGCGCAGGGGTTGGCTACACCTTC | TRBJ1-2 | TRBV7-9 | . | few
CASSQEKNSYEQYF | TGTGCCAGCAGCCAAGAGAAGAATTCCTACGAGCAGTACTTC | TRBJ2-7 | TRBV4-2 | . | many
CAAKGTSNTGELSW | TGTGCCGCGAAGGGAACATCGAACACCGGGGAGCTGTCTTGG | TRBJ2-2 | TRBV7-9 | . | .
CASSLGSGGGYNEQFF | TGTGCCAGCAGCTTAGGATCGGGAGGGGGATACAATGAGCAGTTCTTC | TRBJ2-1 | TRBV7-9 | TRBD2 | .
CSVYLRRTDTQYF | TGCAGCGTTTATTTGCGTCGCACAGATACGCAGTATTTT | TRBJ2-3 | TRBV29-1 | . | few
CASTIGRRAIDTQYF | TGTGCCAGCACCATCGGTCGGAGGGCAATTGATACGCAGTATTTT | TRBJ2-3 | TRBV9 | . | .
CASSVGTLNSPLHF | TGTGCCAGCAGCGTAGGGACATTGAATTCACCCCTCCACTTT | TRBJ1-6 | TRBV9 | . | few
CSARGRLWDGYTF | TGCAGTGCTAGAGGGCGATTGTGGGATGGCTACACCTTC | TRBJ1-2 | TRBV20-1 | . | .
CATSRDGLKEFYSNQPQHF | TGTGCCACCAGCAGAGACGGATTAAAGGAGTTCTATAGCAATCAGCCCCAGCATTTT | TRBJ1-5 | TRBV15 | . | many
CASKGGDQPSGANVLTF | TGTGCCAGCAAGGGAGGGGATCAGCCCTCTGGGGCCAACGTCCTGACTTTC | TRBJ2-6 | TRBV6-5 | TRBD2 | many
CASSLSGIENEQFF | TGCGCCAGCAGCTTGAGTGGGATTGAGAATGAGCAGTTCTTC | TRBJ2-1 | TRBV5-1 | . | .
CASSITGPTEQFF | TGTGCCAGTAGTATTACCGGACCCACTGAGCAGTTCTTC | TRBJ2-1 | TRBV19 | . | once
CAISDGGVGNQPQHF | TGTGCCATCAGTGACGGAGGGGTTGGCAATCAGCCCCAGCATTTT | TRBJ1-5 | TRBV10-3 | . | .
CASSLGQPRSPLHF | TGCGCCAGCAGCTTGGGGCAGCCCCGGTCACCCCTCCACTTT | TRBJ1-6 | TRBV5-1 | . | .
CATSADNQPQHF | TGTGCCACCAGTGCCGACAATCAGCCCCAGCATTTT | TRBJ1-5 | TRBV24-1 | . | .
CASSSTGPYGYTF | TGTGCCAGCAGCTCCACGGGACCCTATGGCTACACCTTC | TRBJ1-2 | TRBV7-9 | . | once
CSATGTENTGELFF | TGCAGTGCTACCGGGACAGAAAACACCGGGGAGCTGTTTTTT | TRBJ2-2 | TRBV20-1 | TRBD1 | .
CASSREGLGNEQFF | TGTGCCAGCAGTCGGGAGGGCCTGGGCAATGAGCAGTTCTTC | TRBJ2-1 | TRBV7-3 | TRBD2 | few
CAISESQVGSEQFF | TGTGCCATCAGTGAGTCGCAAGTGGGGAGTGAGCAGTTCTTC | TRBJ2-1 | TRBV10-3 | . | .
CASSFRDRGYTF | TGTGCCAGCAGCTTCCGGGACCGCGGCTACACCTTC | TRBJ1-2 | TRBV13 | . | few
CASSLGSLGYNEQFF | TGTGCCAGCAGCTTGGGGAGTCTGGGGTACAATGAGCAGTTCTTC | TRBJ2-1 | TRBV5-6 | . | .
CASREGSGGDYEQYF | TGTGCCAGTAGAGAAGGTAGCGGGGGAGACTACGAGCAGTACTTC | TRBJ2-7 | TRBV19 | TRBD2 | .